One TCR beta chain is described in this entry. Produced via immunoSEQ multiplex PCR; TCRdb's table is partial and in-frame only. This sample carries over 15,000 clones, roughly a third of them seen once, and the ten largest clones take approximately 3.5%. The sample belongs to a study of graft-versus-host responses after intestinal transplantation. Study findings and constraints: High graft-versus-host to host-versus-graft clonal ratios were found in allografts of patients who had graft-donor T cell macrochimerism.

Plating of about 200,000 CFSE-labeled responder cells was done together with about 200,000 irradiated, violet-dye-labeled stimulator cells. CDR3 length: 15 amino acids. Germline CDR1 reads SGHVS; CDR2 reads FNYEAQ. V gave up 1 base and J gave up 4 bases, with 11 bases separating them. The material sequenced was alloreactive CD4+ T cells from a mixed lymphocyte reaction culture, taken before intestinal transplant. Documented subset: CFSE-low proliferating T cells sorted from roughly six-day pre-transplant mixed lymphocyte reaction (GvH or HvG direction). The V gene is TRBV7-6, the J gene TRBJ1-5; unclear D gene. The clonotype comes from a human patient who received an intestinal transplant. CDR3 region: CASSLGRAANQPQHF. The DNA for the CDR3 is TGTGCCAGCAGCTTAGGGAGGGCCGCTAATCAGCCCCAGCATTTT.